One T cell receptor (beta chain) is described in this entry. These data are taken from a study of tumor and adjacent non-tumor tissue in lung cancer. RNA was extracted from bulk tissue without any cell sorting. TCRbeta libraries were built with three rounds of nested PCR, modified from ARM-PCR. TCRdb reprocessed the multiplex PCR reads with MiXCR, giving one entry per CDR3 protein. The sample lists some 100,000 distinct CDR3 sequences, roughly 80% occurring once. Sequencing input: lung tumor tissue. The origin of this receptor is a woman aged 60-75 years with non-small cell lung cancer.

CDR3 in amino acids: CASSVQGEETQYF. In DNA form, the CDR3 reads TGCGCCAGCAGCGTACAAGGGGAAGAGACCCAGTACTTC. The chain links TRBV5-1 to TRBJ2-5, with D perhaps TRBD1 (5 bases). CDR1 is SGHRS, CDR2 YFSETQ, per germline. The V gene lost 4 bases and the J gene lost 3 bases, with 10 bases spanning the gap. The CDR3 is 13 residues long.